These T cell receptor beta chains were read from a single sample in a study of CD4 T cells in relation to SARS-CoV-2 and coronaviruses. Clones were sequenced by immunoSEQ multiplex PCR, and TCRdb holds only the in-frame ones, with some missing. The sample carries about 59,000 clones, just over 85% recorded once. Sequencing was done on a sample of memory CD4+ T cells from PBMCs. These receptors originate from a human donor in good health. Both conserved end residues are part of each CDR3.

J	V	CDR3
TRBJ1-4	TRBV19	CASSFYSATTNEKLFF
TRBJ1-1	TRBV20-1	CSASPPRRRQPMNTEAFF
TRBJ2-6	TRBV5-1	CASAFHTALTLGGANVLTF
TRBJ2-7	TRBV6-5	CASSGTSGSYEQYF
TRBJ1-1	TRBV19	CASSISLAEAFF
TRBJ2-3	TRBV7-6	CASSSKRGLAGTDTQYF
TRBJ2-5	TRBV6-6	CASSSLGRGVETQYF
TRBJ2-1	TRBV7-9	CASSTSALVSYNEQFF
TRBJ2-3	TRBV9	CASSVGSGGGYSTDTQYF
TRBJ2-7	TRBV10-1	CASSGQWAYEQYF
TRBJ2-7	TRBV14	CASSQEGQGRRLLSYEQYF
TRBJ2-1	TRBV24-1	CATSDPGQLNYNEQFF
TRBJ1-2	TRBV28	CASSGTDDGYTF
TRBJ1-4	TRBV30	CAWNLNGALIGEKLFF
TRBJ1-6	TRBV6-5	CASRTGDRNSPLHF
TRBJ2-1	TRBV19	CASSGTSGGSYNEQFF
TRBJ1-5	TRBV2	CASTDRGRSNQPQHF
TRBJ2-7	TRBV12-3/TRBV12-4	CASTHRGSREQYF
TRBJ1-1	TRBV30	CAWSGTLVNTEAFF
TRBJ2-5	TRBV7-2	CASSLGGAGSVETQYF
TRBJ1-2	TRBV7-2	CASRLGGVEGYGYTF
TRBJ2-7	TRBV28	CASSLPLAGAYEQYF
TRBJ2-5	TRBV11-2	CASSSYDSSGQYF
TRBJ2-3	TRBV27	CASSSGRSDTQYF
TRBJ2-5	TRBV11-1	CASSLGRETQYF
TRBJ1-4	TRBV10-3	CAISESAGAREKLFF
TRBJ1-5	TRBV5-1	CASSQGEGSNQPQHF
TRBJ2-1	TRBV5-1	CASSLEGTGDNEQFF
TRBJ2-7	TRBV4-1	CASSFSGTFSYEQYF
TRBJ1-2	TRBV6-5	CASSYSIDRINGYTF
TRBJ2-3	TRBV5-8	CASSRYDTQYF
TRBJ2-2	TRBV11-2	CASSSRDTSGGELFF
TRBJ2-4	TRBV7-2	CASSFGLAAAKNIQYF
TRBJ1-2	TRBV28	CASSPTAYRDGYTF
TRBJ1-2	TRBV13	CASSSSRGLYYGYTF
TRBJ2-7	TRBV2	CASSENRDSSYEQYF
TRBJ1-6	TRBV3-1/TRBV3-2	CASSYRFQGSNSPLHF
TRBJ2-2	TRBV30	CAWNRGFTGELFF
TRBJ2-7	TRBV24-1	CATSDSGLAFYEQYF
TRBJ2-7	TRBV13	CASSLQGQDWEQYF
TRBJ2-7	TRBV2	CASSEGEAGLTYEQYF
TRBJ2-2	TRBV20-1	CSASDGPGELFF
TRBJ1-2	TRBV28	CASSSHGQGDYGYTF
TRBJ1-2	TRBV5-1	CASSIDSTYGYTF